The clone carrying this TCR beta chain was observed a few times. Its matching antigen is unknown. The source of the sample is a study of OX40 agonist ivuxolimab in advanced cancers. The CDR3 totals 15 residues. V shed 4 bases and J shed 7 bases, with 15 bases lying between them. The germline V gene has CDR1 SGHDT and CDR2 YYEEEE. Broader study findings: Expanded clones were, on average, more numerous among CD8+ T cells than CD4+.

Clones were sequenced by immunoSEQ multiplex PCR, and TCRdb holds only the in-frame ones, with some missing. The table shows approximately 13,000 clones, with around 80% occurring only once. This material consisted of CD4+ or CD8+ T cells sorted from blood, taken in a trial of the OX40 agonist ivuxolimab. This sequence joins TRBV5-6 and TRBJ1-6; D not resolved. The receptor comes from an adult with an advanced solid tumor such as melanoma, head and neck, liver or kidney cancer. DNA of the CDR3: TGTGCCAGCAGCCCCGAGCAGGCACAAAATTCACCCCTCCACTTT. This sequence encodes CASSPEQAQNSPLHF.